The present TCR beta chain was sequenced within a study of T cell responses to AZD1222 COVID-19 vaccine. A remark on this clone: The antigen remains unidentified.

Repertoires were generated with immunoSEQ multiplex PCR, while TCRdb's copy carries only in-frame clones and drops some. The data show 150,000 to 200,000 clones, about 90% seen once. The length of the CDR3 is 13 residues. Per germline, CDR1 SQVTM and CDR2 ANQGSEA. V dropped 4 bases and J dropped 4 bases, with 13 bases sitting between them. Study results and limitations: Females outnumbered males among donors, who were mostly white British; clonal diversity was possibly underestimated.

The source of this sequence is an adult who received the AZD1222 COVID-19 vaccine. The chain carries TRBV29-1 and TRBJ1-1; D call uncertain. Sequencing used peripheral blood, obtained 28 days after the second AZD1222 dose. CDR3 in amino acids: CSVVRVGSTEAFF. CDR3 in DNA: TGCAGCGTTGTTAGGGTAGGAAGCACTGAAGCTTTCTTT.